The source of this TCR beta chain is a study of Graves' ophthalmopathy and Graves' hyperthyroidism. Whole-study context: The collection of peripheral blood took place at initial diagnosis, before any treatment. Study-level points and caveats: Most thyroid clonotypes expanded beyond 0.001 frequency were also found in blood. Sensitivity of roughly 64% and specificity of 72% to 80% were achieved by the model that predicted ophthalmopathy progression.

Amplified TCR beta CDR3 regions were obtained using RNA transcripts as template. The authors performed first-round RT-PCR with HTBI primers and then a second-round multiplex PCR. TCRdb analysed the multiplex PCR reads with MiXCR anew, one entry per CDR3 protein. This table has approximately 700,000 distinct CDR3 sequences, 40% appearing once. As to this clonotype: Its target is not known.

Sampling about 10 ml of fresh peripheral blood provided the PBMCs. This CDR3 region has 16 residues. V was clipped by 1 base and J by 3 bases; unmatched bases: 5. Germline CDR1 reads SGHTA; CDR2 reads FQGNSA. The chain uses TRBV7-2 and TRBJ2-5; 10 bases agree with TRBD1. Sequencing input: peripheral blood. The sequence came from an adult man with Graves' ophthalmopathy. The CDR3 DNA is TGTGCCAGCAGCTTAGTATCCGGGACAGGGGAAGAGACCCAGTACTTC. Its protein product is CASSLVSGTGEETQYF.